This T cell receptor beta chain was sequenced in a study of neoadjuvant anti-PD-1 for oral cavity cancer. Study as a whole: Non-progressing patients received a fourth nivolumab dose near day 43, then surgery on days 50-56.

Germline assignment: CDR1 GTSNPN and CDR2 SVGIG (reference sequence). V shed 5 bases and J 4 bases; nucleotides not matched to a gene: 5. The CDR3 covers 13 residues. The protocol was immunoSEQ multiplex PCR, while the TCRdb copy is restricted to in-frame clones and leaves out a portion. This table has 17,000 or so clones, 50% to 75% appearing once. This chain links TRBV30 with TRBJ1-5; 7 positions match TRBD1. The clonotype originates from a person aged 40 to 85 with oral cavity squamous cell carcinoma. The sequencing here drew on PBMCs, taken before nivolumab (anti-PD-1) treatment. The CDR3 loop is CAWRQGSNQPQHF. The CDR3 nucleotides are TGTGCCTGGCGACAGGGTTCTAATCAGCCCCAGCATTTT.